This T cell receptor (beta chain) was sequenced during a study of T cells in narcolepsy. Across the study: Donors had narcolepsy type 1 or type 2, or were healthy controls. General study points: In some patient and control memory CD4+ samples, autoreactive clones were absent.

This CDR3 has 14 amino acids. Germline CDR1 MNHNY, CDR2 SVGAGI (reference sequence). The V end was cut by 7 bases, the J end by 6 bases, with 16 bases between. Notes on this clone: Its matching antigen is unknown.

TCRdb's table, derived via immunoSEQ multiplex PCR, lists solely in-frame clones and lacks some. The table records about 22,000 clones, around 80% of them present only once. This TCR was recovered from a human donor in good health. The rearrangement uses TRBV6-6 and TRBJ2-1; tentative D call: TRBD1 (7 bases). Specimen: memory (CD45RA-) CD4+ T cells from blood. CDR3: CASTNQGGGNEQFF. CDR3 in DNA: TGTGCCAGCACCAACCAGGGGGGCGGCAATGAGCAGTTCTTC.